The rows below give T cell receptor beta chains drawn from one sample of a study of human T cells and chemical hapten exposure. MiXCR, run by TCRdb on the RACE reads, gives a single entry per CDR3 protein. The sample has some 50,000 distinct CDR3 sequences; 7.5% to 10% are singletons. The specimen was whole blood, collected in connection with sensitization to the hapten diphenylcyclopropenone (DPC). These receptors all come from a woman aged 40 to 50 with alopecia areata. Some clones in this sample may be carry-over from other donors' samples. Both conserved end residues are part of each CDR3. D genes are given only for firm matches. Not every row has a clone size; where given, it reads once, few, many or a size class.

j_gene,v_gene,d_gene,abundance,len,CDR3aa,CDR3nt
TRBJ2-1,TRBV6-2/TRBV6-3,.,once,15,CASSYTGSSYNEQFF,TGTGCCAGCAGTTACACGGGGTCGTCCTACAATGAGCAGTTCTTC
TRBJ2-5,TRBV20-1,TRBD1,.,17,CSASLSPIRGLQETQYF,TGCAGTGCTAGTCTTTCTCCTATCAGGGGGCTTCAAGAGACCCAGTACTTC
TRBJ1-6,TRBV4-1,.,few,12,CASSDYTAPLHF,TGCGCCAGCAGCGATTACACAGCCCCCCTCCACTTT
TRBJ1-4,TRBV7-2,TRBD1,many,17,CASSHTIRGSTNEKLFF,TGTGCCAGCAGCCACACAATCAGGGGGAGCACTAATGAAAAACTGTTTTTT
TRBJ1-6,TRBV11-2,.,many,16,CASSLEGNKGNSPLHF,TGTGCCAGCAGCTTAGAAGGGAATAAAGGGAATTCACCCCTCCACTTT
TRBJ2-7,TRBV27,.,.,16,CASSSMSGALGAEQYF,TGTGCCAGCAGTTCTATGTCGGGGGCCCTCGGGGCGGAGCAGTACTTC
TRBJ1-6,TRBV6-2/TRBV6-3,TRBD1,many,17,CASSRRQGSSYNSPLHF,TGTGCCAGCTCGCGAAGACAGGGCAGCTCCTATAATTCACCCCTCCACTTT
TRBJ1-1,TRBV14,.,.,15,CASSPAGHPNTEAFF,TGTGCCAGCAGCCCGGCGGGACACCCGAACACTGAAGCTTTCTTT
TRBJ1-2,TRBV5-6,.,many,13,CASSLGTTYGYTF,TGTGCCAGCAGCTTGGGGACAACCTATGGCTACACCTTC
TRBJ2-7,TRBV10-1,.,many,16,CASSDSTGTLTYEQYF,TGCGCCAGCAGTGACAGCACCGGGACATTAACCTACGAGCAGTACTTC
TRBJ2-1,TRBV9,.,.,16,CASSGLDQRKYNEQFF,TGTGCCAGCAGCGGACTAGATCAAAGAAAATACAATGAGCAGTTCTTC
TRBJ2-1,TRBV20-1,.,many,14,CSARKRSSYNEQFF,TGCAGTGCTAGGAAGCGGAGCTCCTACAATGAGCAGTTCTTC
TRBJ2-1,TRBV3-1,TRBD2,.,15,CASSPQRGPLNEQFF,TGTGCCAGCAGCCCCCAGCGGGGGCCCCTCAATGAGCAGTTCTTC
TRBJ1-1,TRBV5-1,TRBD1,.,14,CASRRGQQNTEAFF,TGCGCCAGCAGGCGGGGACAGCAGAACACTGAAGCTTTCTTT
TRBJ2-1,TRBV5-4,.,few,17,CASSLDRRGGLNNEQFF,TGTGCCAGCAGCTTGGATAGGCGCGGGGGCCTAAACAATGAGCAGTTCTTC
TRBJ2-5,TRBV7-2,.,many,15,CASSPFKGMQETQYF,TGTGCCAGCAGCCCCTTTAAGGGTATGCAAGAGACCCAGTACTTC
TRBJ2-1,TRBV5-1,.,many,16,CASSLRGQTRDNEQFF,TGCGCCAGCAGCTTGCGCGGCCAGACAAGAGACAATGAGCAGTTCTTC
TRBJ2-1,TRBV4-2,.,many,14,CASSQERVFNEQFF,TGTGCCAGCAGCCAAGAGCGGGTATTTAATGAGCAGTTCTTC
TRBJ1-1,TRBV12-3/TRBV12-4,.,.,11,CASSRTDEAFF,TGTGCCAGCAGTCGGACAGATGAAGCTTTCTTT
TRBJ1-4,TRBV20-1,TRBD1,medium-sized,14,CSARERGPGEKLFF,TGCAGTGCTAGAGAGAGGGGGCCTGGAGAAAAACTGTTTTTT
TRBJ1-1,TRBV10-3,.,.,12,CAISRTATEAFF,TGTGCCATCAGCCGGACCGCCACTGAAGCTTTCTTT
TRBJ1-2,TRBV18,.,few,15,CASSPQGGRSYGYTF,TGTGCCAGCTCACCCCAAGGAGGGAGGAGCTATGGCTACACCTTC
TRBJ2-3,TRBV20-1,.,.,14,CSAPPRLGTDTQYF,TGCAGTGCTCCCCCCCGGCTGGGCACAGATACGCAGTATTTT
TRBJ2-1,TRBV12-3/TRBV12-4,TRBD2,many,14,CASSLSGGSNEQFF,TGTGCCAGCAGCCTCAGCGGGGGATCCAATGAGCAGTTCTTC
TRBJ2-1,TRBV18,TRBD1,many,16,CASSQRTGGTSDEQFF,TGTGCCAGCTCACAAAGGACAGGGGGGACGAGCGATGAGCAGTTCTTC
TRBJ2-5,TRBV4-2,.,few,17,CASSQDLGSVYQETQYF,TGTGCCAGCAGCCAAGATCTAGGGTCAGTGTACCAAGAGACCCAGTACTTC
TRBJ1-1,TRBV7-6,TRBD1,.,16,CASSLSNSQGGTEAFF,TGTGCCAGCAGCTTATCAAACTCGCAGGGGGGGACTGAAGCTTTCTTT
TRBJ1-2,TRBV6-2/TRBV6-3,TRBD1,.,11,CASSSKDRNYF,TGTGCCAGCAGTTCCAAGGACAGGAACTACTTC
TRBJ1-6,TRBV3-1,.,many,12,CASRQLDSPLHF,TGTGCCAGCAGGCAACTGGATTCACCCCTCCACTTT
TRBJ2-4,TRBV4-1,.,many,14,CASSQIGSKNIQYF,TGCGCCAGCAGCCAAATAGGATCCAAAAACATTCAGTACTTC
TRBJ2-7,TRBV6-1,.,few,13,CASHFREHYEQYF,TGTGCCAGCCATTTCCGGGAACACTACGAGCAGTACTTC
TRBJ1-4,TRBV5-4,.,.,15,CASSANRQLNEKLFF,TGTGCCAGCAGCGCCAACAGGCAACTTAATGAAAAACTGTTTTTT
TRBJ2-1,TRBV11-1,.,many,14,CASSSPTGSGEQFF,TGTGCCAGCAGCTCGCCAACAGGGAGTGGGGAGCAGTTCTTC
TRBJ2-5,TRBV20-1,.,many,13,CSGQGFSQETQYF,TGCAGTGGCCAGGGCTTCAGCCAAGAGACCCAGTACTTC
TRBJ1-6,TRBV4-3,.,few,15,CASSQDGRRNSPLHF,TGCGCCAGCAGCCAAGATGGGAGGCGGAATTCACCCCTCCACTTT
TRBJ2-5,TRBV10-3,TRBD1,many,16,CAISESMTGPQETQYF,TGTGCCATCAGTGAGTCGATGACAGGGCCCCAAGAGACCCAGTACTTC
TRBJ2-1,TRBV2,TRBD1,.,14,CASTGDRVGNEQFF,TGTGCCAGCACGGGGGACAGGGTAGGCAATGAGCAGTTCTTC